This TCR beta chain originates from a study of T-cell memory formation after mild COVID-19. Turning to the study itself: TCR clusters showed largely donor specificity. Points from the study as a whole: The authors did not confirm SARS-CoV-2 specificity of second-wave clones peaking day 37. The pre-infection memory compartment contained some responding clones, suggesting cross-reactive memory joined. Mainly CM and EM harbored the contracting CD4+ clones; mainly EMRA harbored the CD8+ ones.

In the case of this clonotype: The antigen remains unidentified.

The germline V gene has CDR1 MNHEY and CDR2 SVGEGT. V was clipped by 0 bases and J by 3 bases; unmatched bases: 1. The CDR3 contains 16 residues. Using its own MiXCR run on the 5' RACE reads, TCRdb lists one record per CDR3 protein. Of about 110,000 distinct CDR3 sequences in the sample, 18% were seen once. The TCR was taken from a man aged 18 to 29 who had mild COVID-19 (a few samples of this study predate the infection). Cell type and time point are not known. The sequenced material came from PBMCs or a T cell subset sorted from them (not recorded which). The rearrangement uses TRBV6-2 or TRBV6-3 and TRBJ2-3, with 12 bases lining up with TRBD2. CDR3: CASSYSGLAGTDTQYF. The CDR3 bases are TGTGCCAGCAGTTACTCAGGACTAGCGGGGACAGATACGCAGTATTTT.